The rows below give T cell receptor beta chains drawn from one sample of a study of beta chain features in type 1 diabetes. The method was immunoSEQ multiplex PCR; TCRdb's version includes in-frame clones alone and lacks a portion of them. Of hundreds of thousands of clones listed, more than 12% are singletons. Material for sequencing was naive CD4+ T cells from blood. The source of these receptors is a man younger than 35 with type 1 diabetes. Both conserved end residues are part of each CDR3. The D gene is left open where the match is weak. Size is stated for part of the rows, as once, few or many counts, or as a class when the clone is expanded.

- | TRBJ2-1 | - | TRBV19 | TGTGCCAGTAGTACAGCCCTAGAAAGATCCTACAATGAGCAGTTCTTC | CASSTALERSYNEQFF
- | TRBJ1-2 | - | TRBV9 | TGTGCCAGCAGCGTAGGAGCAGAGAACCGCTATGGCTACACCTTC | CASSVGAENRYGYTF
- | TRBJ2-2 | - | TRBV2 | TGTGCCAGCAGGGTTGGGGCCGTGAACACCGGGGAGCTGTTTTTT | CASRVGAVNTGELFF
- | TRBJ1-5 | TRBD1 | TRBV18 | TGTGCCAGCTCCCCTGGTGGACAGGGGACGATTGAGCCCCAGCATTTT | CASSPGGQGTIEPQHF
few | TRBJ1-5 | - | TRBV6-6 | TGTGCCAGCAGTTACTCGTGGGGAGCACGCAATCAGCCCCAGCATTTT | CASSYSWGARNQPQHF
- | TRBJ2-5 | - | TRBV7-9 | TGTGCCAGCAGCTCCCTAAACCAAGAGACCCAGTACTTC | CASSSLNQETQYF
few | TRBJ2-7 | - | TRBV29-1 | TGCAGCGTTAATGGGGGAGGACTCTACGAGCAGTACTTC | CSVNGGGLYEQYF
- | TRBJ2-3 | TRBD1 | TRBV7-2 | TGTGCCAGCAGCTTAGTCCAGGGGGCGGGAGATACGCAGTATTTT | CASSLVQGAGDTQYF
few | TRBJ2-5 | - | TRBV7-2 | TGTGCCAGCAGCTTCTTTAGCCAGGAGACCCAGTACTTC | CASSFFSQETQYF
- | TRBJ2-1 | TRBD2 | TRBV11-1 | TGTGCCAGCACTACTAGCGGGGGGGCGTCCTACAATGAGCAGTTCTTC | CASTTSGGASYNEQFF
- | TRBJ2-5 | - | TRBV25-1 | TGTGCCAGCAGTTTCGGTCCGCAAGAGACCCAGTACTTC | CASSFGPQETQYF
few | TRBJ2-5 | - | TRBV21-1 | TGTGCCAGCAGCCTACGGACAGGGGGCGACTCTTACCAAGAGACCCAGTACTTC | CASSLRTGGDSYQETQYF
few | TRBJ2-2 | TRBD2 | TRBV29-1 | TGCAGCGCCTCCGGGGGGGGAGCCGGGGAGCTGTTTTTT | CSASGGGAGELFF
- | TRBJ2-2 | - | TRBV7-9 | TGTGCCAGCACCCTCGACGCGAACACCGGGGAGCTGTTTTTT | CASTLDANTGELFF
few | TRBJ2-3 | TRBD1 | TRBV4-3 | TGCGCCAGCAGCCACGGACAGGGGGGAGATACGCAGTATTTT | CASSHGQGGDTQYF
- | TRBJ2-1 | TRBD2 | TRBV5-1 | TGCGCCAGCAGCCAACTAGCGGGGGGCGACTCTTTTGGAAATCAAATCAATGAGCAGTTCTTC | CASSQLAGGDSFGNQINEQFF
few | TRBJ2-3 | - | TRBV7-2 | TGTGCCAGCAGCCCGGGTGGGGGCACAGATACGCAGTATTTT | CASSPGGGTDTQYF
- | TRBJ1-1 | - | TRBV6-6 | TGTGCCAGCCGAGTCAGGTGGAACACTGAAGCTTTCTTT | CASRVRWNTEAFF
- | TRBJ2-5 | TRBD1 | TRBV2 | TGTGCCAGCAGTTGGACAGGGTTGGAGACCCAGTACTTC | CASSWTGLETQYF
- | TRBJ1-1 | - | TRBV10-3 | TGTGCCATCAGTGAGTCGGAAGGCTGGGGAGCTTTCTTT | CAISESEGWGAFF
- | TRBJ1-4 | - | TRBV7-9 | TGTGCCAGCAGCTTGGGGACCCCCGGGACTAATGAAAAACTGTTTTTT | CASSLGTPGTNEKLFF
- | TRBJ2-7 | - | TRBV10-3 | TGTGCCACCGGCCATCCAAACGGGGAGCAGTACTTC | CATGHPNGEQYF
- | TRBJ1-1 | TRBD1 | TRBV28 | TGTGCCAGCACCGAACCGGGACAGGGGAAAACTGAAGCTTTCTTT | CASTEPGQGKTEAFF
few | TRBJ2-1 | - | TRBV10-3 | TGTGCCATCAGTGTCAGGGAGCTGGATGAGCAGTTCTTC | CAISVRELDEQFF
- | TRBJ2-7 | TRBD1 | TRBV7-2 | TGTGCCAGCAGCTTAGCCCCGGGACAGTCCTACGAGCAGTACTTC | CASSLAPGQSYEQYF
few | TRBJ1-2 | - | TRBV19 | TGTGCCAGTACTCGAGCCGGGACACGGGTCCATGGCTACACCTTC | CASTRAGTRVHGYTF
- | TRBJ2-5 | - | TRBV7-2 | TGTGCCAGCAGCCCTGGACCCCCGGAGACCCAGTACTTC | CASSPGPPETQYF
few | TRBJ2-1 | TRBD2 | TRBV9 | TGTGCCAGCAGCGTAGCAAGCGGGGGGAAACCTTACAATGAGCAGTTCTTC | CASSVASGGKPYNEQFF
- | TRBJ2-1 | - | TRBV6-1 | TGTGCCAGCAGTCACCCTGCAGGGATGAGCGATGAGCAGTTCTTC | CASSHPAGMSDEQFF
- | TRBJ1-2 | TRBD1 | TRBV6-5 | TGTGCCAGCAAAATGGACAGGGAATATGGCTACACCTTC | CASKMDREYGYTF
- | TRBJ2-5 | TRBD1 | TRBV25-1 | TGTGCCAGCAGTGTACCGGGACAGGGGTGGAAGACCCAGTACTTC | CASSVPGQGWKTQYF
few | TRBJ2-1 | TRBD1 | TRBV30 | TGTGCCTGGGACAGGGATAGCTCCTACAATGAGCAGTTCTTC | CAWDRDSSYNEQFF